A single sample gave rise to the 25 T cell receptor beta chains below, sequenced in a study of blood T cells in healthy people across ages. It was with a sample-barcoded 5' primer and a J-beta primer mix that a second PCR of about 6 to 12 cycles was run. Via MiXCR, TCRdb re-called the 5' RACE reads, giving one row per CDR3 protein. This table holds a few hundred thousand distinct CDR3 sequences, about 29% found once. This same sample was also part of a study on T cells of mothers and their children.

Source material: blood. Receptors were obtained from a boy aged 2 to 10 in good health.

This sequence joins TRBV11-2 and TRBJ2-7; TRBD1 matches at 9 bases. This CDR3 contains 13 residues. Germline-derived CDR1 and CDR2 are SGHAT and FQNNGV. Unmatched junction bases numbered 5, after V lost 6 bases and J lost 5 bases. CDR3 nucleotides: TGTGCCAGCAGACGGACAGGGGTCAACGAGCAGTACTTC. It is translated as CASRRTGVNEQYF. Drawing the rest from reference TRBV11-2 and TRBJ2-7, the complete variable domain is EAGVAQSPRYKIIEKRQSVAFWCNPISGHATLYWYQQILGQGPKLLIQFQNNGVVDDSQLPKDRFSAERLKGVDSTLKIQPAKLEDSAVYLCASRRTGVNEQYFGPGTRLTVT.

The chain has TRBV7-2 and TRBJ2-5, with 11 bases aligning to TRBD2. This CDR3 comprises 18 residues. The V gene's germline CDR1 is SGHTA and CDR2 FQGNSA. With V trimmed by 1 base and J by 2 bases, 9 bases remained unmatched. The CDR3 DNA reads as TGTGCCAGCAGCTTAGAAGTAGCGGGAGGGCTCGAACAAGAGACCCAGTACTTC. Its protein is CASSLEVAGGLEQETQYF.

The chain recombines TRBV10-3 with TRBJ2-2; possible D gene TRBD2, 5 bases. The germline gives CDR1 ENHRY, CDR2 SYGVKD. V lost 0 bases and J lost 2, with 10 bases in between. CDR3 size: 16 residues. CDR3 DNA: TGTGCCATCAGTGAGTCAGAGGGCAGAAACACCGGGGAGCTGTTTTTT. Translating gives CAISESEGRNTGELFF.

The V gene is TRBV9, the J gene TRBJ2-1, with 8 bases identical to TRBD2. The CDR3 contains 16 residues. J gave up 4 bases and V 4 bases, and 10 bases lay outside the gene matches. CDR1 SGDLS and CDR2 YYNGEE come from the germline V gene. The CDR3 loop reads CASSPGGLAFYNEQFF. CDR3 DNA: TGTGCCAGCAGCCCGGGGGGGCTAGCGTTTTACAATGAGCAGTTCTTC.

This clonotype was detected a few times. V is TRBV29-1 and J is TRBJ1-2, with 8 bases lining up with TRBD1. The CDR3 consists of 11 residues. Trimming removed 5 bases from V and 6 bases from J; junction bases left unmatched: 2. CDR1 is SQVTM, CDR2 ANQGSEA, per germline. CDR3 in DNA: TGCAGCGTTCTGACAGGGGATGGCTACACCTTC. Residues: CSVLTGDGYTF.

V and J are TRBV7-2 and TRBJ2-5; 7 bases fit TRBD1. The CDR3 has 14 amino acids. V dropped 4 bases and J dropped 7; count of bases not matched to a gene: 9. Germline values: CDR1 SGHTA, CDR2 FQGNSA. CDR3 in amino acids: CASSSGTVLWTQYF. The CDR3 DNA sequence: TGTGCCAGCAGCTCCGGGACAGTCTTGTGGACCCAGTACTTC.

In its sample, this clonotype was seen a few times. The chain carries TRBV9 and TRBJ2-5; 13 bases match TRBD2. The J call may be mistaken, given a closer DNA end match to TRBJ2-1. Germline lookup yields CDR1 SGDLS and CDR2 YYNGEE. The CDR3 totals 19 residues. The CDR3, as DNA: TGTGCCAGCAGCGTGGCAGCCGGGACTAGCGGGGAGGGAGATAATGAGCAGTTCTTC. This gives the protein CASSVAAGTSGEGDNEQFF.

This clonotype was observed a handful of times. The V gene is TRBV30, the J gene TRBJ2-2; the D is unclear. This CDR3 has 11 amino acids. V shed 0 bases and J shed 7 bases, with 3 bases lying between them. Germline CDR1 GTSNPN, CDR2 SVGIG (reference sequence). This chain's CDR3 is CAWSVLGELFF. The DNA of the CDR3 is TGTGCCTGGAGTGTACTCGGGGAGCTGTTTTTT. Drawing the rest from reference TRBV30 and TRBJ2-2, the complete variable domain is SQTIHQWPATLVQPVGSPLSLECTVEGTSNPNLYWYRQAAGRGLQLLFYSVGIGQISSEVPQNLSASRPQDRQFILSSKKLLLSDSGFYLCAWSVLGELFFGEGSRLTVL.

V usage is TRBV20-1 and J usage is TRBJ2-1; 12 bases map to TRBD1. The CDR3 is 14 amino acids. Per the germline V gene, CDR1 is DFQATT and CDR2 is SNEGSKA (reference sequence). V lost 3 bases to trimming and J lost 6 bases; unmatched junction nucleotides: 3. In DNA form, the CDR3 reads TGCAGTGCTAGGCGGGACAGGGGGCTCAATGAGCAGTTCTTC. Residues: CSARRDRGLNEQFF.

V is TRBV2 and J is TRBJ2-4, with 13 positions matching TRBD2. The CDR3 loop spans 13 amino acids. Germline CDR1 SNHLY, CDR2 FYNNEI. The V gene end was trimmed by 7 bases and the J gene end by 11 bases; junction bases not matched to a gene: 5. Here the CDR3 DNA reads TGTGCCAGCACGGGACTAGCGGGACGAGTTCAGTACTTC. It specifies CASTGLAGRVQYF.

The genes are TRBV18 and TRBJ2-1; possibly TRBD1 or TRBD2 for D (5 bases each). The DNA end lines up better with TRBJ2-7; the J call may be wrong. Per the germline V gene, CDR1 is KGHSH and CDR2 is LQKENI. The CDR3 loop spans 17 amino acids. CDR3: CASSPPVPRDPSYEQYF. DNA for the CDR3: TGTGCCAGCTCACCACCTGTCCCCAGGGACCCTTCCTACGAGCAGTACTTC.

This rearrangement joins TRBV6-1 to TRBJ2-5; 9 bases agree with TRBD1. Per germline, CDR1 MNHNS and CDR2 SASEGT. Unmatched junction bases numbered 8, after V lost 4 bases and J lost 5 bases. This CDR3 is 15 amino acids long. CDR3 nucleotide sequence: TGTGCCAGCAGTGCCTCCGGGACAGGGCGGGAGACCCAGTACTTC. As protein: CASSASGTGRETQYF.

This clonotype was recorded a few times. The rearrangement joins TRBV9 to TRBJ2-2; 14 bases match TRBD2. Trimming took 1 base from V and 6 from J; bases not matched to a gene: 17. Germline V gives CDR1 SGDLS, CDR2 YYNGEE. The CDR3 is 21 residues long. CDR3 DNA: TGTGCCAGCAGCGTACGACTAGCGGGGGGGTCCGACTCTGGGTACGCCGGGGAGCTGTTTTTT. Its protein product is CASSVRLAGGSDSGYAGELFF.

The chain joins TRBV5-5 to TRBJ2-7, with 7 bases aligning to TRBD1. Looked up from germline, CDR1 is SGHKS and CDR2 is YYEKEE (reference sequence). Trimming took 0 bases from V and 4 from J; bases not matched to a gene: 4. CDR3 length: 14 residues. The CDR3 region has the DNA TGTGCCAGCAGCTTGGCCCAGGGGGAATACGAGCAGTACTTC. Its translation: CASSLAQGEYEQYF.

This clonotype came up a few times. The chain uses TRBV20-1 and TRBJ1-1; D remains unclear. V was clipped by 5 bases and J by 1 base, with 8 bases between them. The CDR3 spans 12 residues. Germline assignment: CDR1 DFQATT and CDR2 SNEGSKA (reference sequence). DNA of the CDR3: TGCAGTGCTTCGATTCCGAACACTGAAGCTTTCTTT. It is translated as CSASIPNTEAFF.

Note on this clonotype: The junction shows a germline mismatch at one end, possibly a read error. The CDR3 coding sequence is TGTGCCAGCAGCCAAGACAATTATAAGATCTTC. As protein: CASSQDNYKIF. The chain recombines TRBV3-1 with TRBJ2-1; D is unresolved. CDR1 is LGHDT and CDR2 is YNNKEL in the germline V gene (reference sequence). This CDR3 is built from 11 residues.

The chain has TRBV14 and TRBJ1-2; D call uncertain. Trimming removed 0 bases from V and 2 bases from J, with 10 bases in between. This CDR3 has 15 amino acids. Germline V lookup: CDR1 SGHDN, CDR2 FVKESK. This chain's CDR3 is CASSQDGRTNYGYTF. CDR3 bases: TGTGCCAGCAGCCAAGATGGCAGGACGAACTATGGCTACACCTTC.

This clonotype appeared a few times. A junction boundary mismatches the germline segment, possibly from a read error. The rearrangement joins TRBV5-1 to TRBJ2-3, with D possibly being TRBD2 (6 bases). The CDR3 is made up of 15 amino acids. Germline V lookup: CDR1 SGHRS, CDR2 YFSETQ. The CDR3 DNA reads as TGCGCCAGCAGCCTGGACGGGGGTAGCACAGATGCGCAGTATTTT. It specifies CASSLDGGSTDAQYF.

The J gene is TRBJ2-5, the V gene TRBV11-2; possible D gene TRBD1, 5 bases. The germline V gene has CDR1 SGHAT and CDR2 FQNNGV. The V end was cut by 2 bases, the J end by 1 base, with 11 bases between. The CDR3 length is 15 residues. Here the CDR3 reads CASSLSKTVQETQYF. In DNA, the CDR3 is TGTGCCAGCAGCTTATCAAAGACAGTCCAAGAGACCCAGTACTTC.

The chain uses TRBV5-1 and TRBJ2-1; TRBD1 might be the D (9 bases). CDR3 size: 17 residues. From germline, CDR1 is SGHRS and CDR2 YFSETQ. Trimming stripped 7 bases from V and 8 bases from J, with 28 bases between. This chain's CDR3 is CASREGPQGQGLYEQFF. The CDR3 coding sequence is TGCGCCAGCCGGGAGGGGCCCCAAGGACAGGGGTTGTATGAGCAGTTCTTC.

The V call is TRBV15, the J call TRBJ2-3; possibly TRBD2 for D (5 bases). From germline, CDR1 is LNHNV and CDR2 YYDKDF (reference sequence). V lost 0 bases and J lost 4, with 11 bases in between. CDR3 size: 15 residues. The CDR3 sequence is CATSRDLDSPDTQYF. The DNA of the CDR3 is TGTGCCACCAGCAGAGATTTGGACTCCCCAGATACGCAGTATTTT.

This clonotype has more than one count but fewer than ten. The V and J genes are TRBV12-3 or TRBV12-4 and TRBJ2-5, with 10 bases that match TRBD1. The V and J ends lost 6 bases and 4 bases, in that order; junction bases with no gene match: 11. The CDR3 consists of 16 residues. DNA of the CDR3: TGTGCCAGCAGACTTTCTGGACAGGGGGTCCGAGAGACCCAGTACTTC. This translates into CASRLSGQGVRETQYF.

In regard to this clonotype: One end of the junction varies from germline; a read error may be responsible. The V and J genes are TRBV4-3 and TRBJ2-7; D uncertain. Germline CDR1 reads LGHNA; CDR2 reads YSLEER. The CDR3 loop spans 15 amino acids. The CDR3 nucleotides read TGCGCCAGCAGCCAAGATTACCGGATCTTGGCTCCCACGCACTTC. This encodes CASSQDYRILAPTHF.

This clonotype has ten or more counts. The chain carries TRBV5-1 and TRBJ1-5, with D maybe TRBD1 (5 bases). CDR3 length: 14 amino acids. Trimming removed 4 bases at V and 6 bases at J, with 14 bases between. Per germline, CDR1 SGHRS and CDR2 YFSETQ. CDR3 in amino acids: CASSIGTPGQPQHF. In nucleotides, the CDR3 is TGCGCCAGCAGCATCGGGACTCCGGGTCAGCCCCAGCATTTT.

The chain uses TRBV20-1 and TRBJ1-4; 8 positions agree with TRBD1. The CDR3 covers 14 residues. Losses at the gene ends were 5 bases for V and 7 bases for J; bases not matched to a gene: 9. The germline V gene encodes CDR1 DFQATT and CDR2 SNEGSKA (reference sequence). For the CDR3, the DNA is TGCAGTGCTTGCCCCGGGACAGGACTTGAAAAACTGTTTTTT. Translated, it gives CSACPGTGLEKLFF.